This T cell receptor (beta chain) emerged from a study of human T cells and chemical hapten exposure. Many counts were recorded for this clonotype. Antigen specificity is unknown. Noted time point: patch test 1, 2 weeks after DPC sensitization. As to treatment: therapeutic diphenylcyclopropenone sensitization with weekly scalp DPC. Extraction yielded total RNA from whole blood (unfractionated). Researchers sampled blood before each patch test went on. Germline CDR1 and CDR2: MDHEN and SYDVKM. V lost 5 bases to trimming and J lost 5 bases, with 22 bases between them. The CDR3 is 17 residues long. Study outcomes and limitations: Controls had significantly fewer large CDR3 similarity clusters than were formed by expanded TCRs.

TCRdb re-called the RACE reads through MiXCR, storing one row per CDR3 protein. Among approximately 43,000 distinct CDR3 sequences listed, approximately 3.6% were seen once. The rearrangement links TRBV28 to TRBJ2-1; tentatively, D is TRBD2 (5 bases). The sequencing here drew on whole blood, taken in connection with sensitization to the hapten diphenylcyclopropenone (DPC). This TCR derives from a middle-aged man with alopecia areata. Some clones in this sample may be carry-over from other donors' samples. CDR3 DNA: TGTGCCAGCAGTGCCCGACATAAGACGGGAAAAAACAATGAGCAGTTCTTC. As protein: CASSARHKTGKNNEQFF.